Listed below are T cell receptor beta chains from one sample, sequenced in a study of patients and donors after allogeneic stem cell transplantation. MiXCR, run by TCRdb on the RT-PCR reads, gives a single entry per CDR3 protein. The profile shows 400,000 to 450,000 distinct CDR3 sequences, 16% of them singletons. The sequenced material came from blood, either unsorted or a sorted T cell fraction (not recorded which). The receptors come from a human donor who was either an allogeneic HSCT recipient or a stem cell or donor lymphocyte infusion donor (not recorded which). It is not recorded whose cells these are; they may come from a transplant donor. Each CDR3 is given with its conserved first and last residue. The D gene is left open where the match is weak. Size is omitted from some rows. Given values are once, few, many or a class for expanded clones.

v_gene: TRBV15; j_gene: TRBJ2-3; d_gene: -; abundance: few; CDR3aa: CATSRDLQPSRTDTQYF; CDR3nt: TGTGCCACCAGCAGAGATCTTCAGCCATCCCGCACAGATACGCAGTATTTT
v_gene: TRBV4-1; j_gene: TRBJ2-1; d_gene: TRBD2; abundance: -; CDR3aa: CASSRSSGGEQFF; CDR3nt: TGCGCCAGCAGCCGCTCAAGCGGGGGAGAGCAGTTCTTC
v_gene: TRBV25-1; j_gene: TRBJ2-5; d_gene: -; abundance: -; CDR3aa: CASSEFGSLRETQYF; CDR3nt: TGTGCCAGCAGTGAATTTGGCTCGCTGAGAGAGACCCAGTACTTC
v_gene: TRBV5-1; j_gene: TRBJ1-5; d_gene: -; abundance: few; CDR3aa: CASSFGMGNQPQHF; CDR3nt: TGCGCCAGCAGCTTCGGGATGGGCAATCAGCCCCAGCATTTT
v_gene: TRBV6-1; j_gene: TRBJ1-5; d_gene: TRBD1; abundance: few; CDR3aa: CASSEGDRGPYSNQPQHF; CDR3nt: TGTGCCAGCAGTGAAGGAGACAGGGGTCCCTATAGCAATCAGCCCCAGCATTTT
v_gene: TRBV2; j_gene: TRBJ2-5; d_gene: TRBD2; abundance: -; CDR3aa: CAGSTSGIWGQETQYF; CDR3nt: TGTGCCGGATCTACTAGCGGGATATGGGGGCAAGAGACCCAGTACTTC
v_gene: TRBV7-9; j_gene: TRBJ1-5; d_gene: TRBD1; abundance: -; CDR3aa: CASSSSRWQGAQPQHF; CDR3nt: TGTGCCAGCAGCTCCTCCCGGTGGCAGGGGGCTCAGCCCCAGCATTTT
v_gene: TRBV7-2; j_gene: TRBJ2-5; d_gene: -; abundance: many; CDR3aa: CASSLDGLRTQYF; CDR3nt: TGTGCCAGCAGCTTAGACGGCCTCCGGACCCAGTACTTC
v_gene: TRBV7-9; j_gene: TRBJ2-7; d_gene: -; abundance: -; CDR3aa: CASSAGTAGEQYF; CDR3nt: TGTGCCAGCAGCGCAGGGACGGCGGGTGAGCAGTACTTC
v_gene: TRBV10-3; j_gene: TRBJ2-5; d_gene: TRBD1; abundance: -; CDR3aa: CATRGKGEETQYF; CDR3nt: TGTGCCACCAGGGGGAAGGGGGAAGAGACCCAGTACTTC
v_gene: TRBV12-3/TRBV12-4; j_gene: TRBJ1-3; d_gene: TRBD1; abundance: many; CDR3aa: CASSLGQGHTSSGNTIYF; CDR3nt: TGTGCCAGCAGTTTGGGACAGGGCCATACTAGCTCTGGAAACACCATATATTTT
v_gene: TRBV12-3/TRBV12-4; j_gene: TRBJ2-3; d_gene: -; abundance: -; CDR3aa: CASSLVLGDTQYF; CDR3nt: TGTGCCTCCAGTTTGGTTCTGGGGGATACGCAGTATTTT
v_gene: TRBV7-9; j_gene: TRBJ2-2; d_gene: -; abundance: -; CDR3aa: CASSLGGGRTGELFF; CDR3nt: TGTGCCAGCAGCTTAGGTGGGGGCAGGACCGGGGAGCTGTTTTTT
v_gene: TRBV6-2/TRBV6-3; j_gene: TRBJ2-7; d_gene: -; abundance: few; CDR3aa: CASSSYAVLGEQYF; CDR3nt: TGTGCCAGCAGTTCTTATGCAGTCCTGGGCGAGCAGTACTTC
v_gene: TRBV7-3; j_gene: TRBJ2-1; d_gene: TRBD2; abundance: few; CDR3aa: CASSFGLAGVSEQFF; CDR3nt: TGTGCCAGCAGCTTCGGTCTAGCGGGGGTATCTGAGCAGTTCTTC
v_gene: TRBV20-1; j_gene: TRBJ2-1; d_gene: TRBD2; abundance: -; CDR3aa: CSARSGLAGGGYNEQFF; CDR3nt: TGCAGTGCTAGATCGGGACTAGCGGGAGGGGGGTACAATGAGCAGTTCTTC
v_gene: TRBV13; j_gene: TRBJ2-7; d_gene: TRBD1; abundance: -; CDR3aa: CASSFPGQAIHEQYF; CDR3nt: TGTGCCAGCAGCTTTCCGGGACAGGCTATCCACGAGCAGTACTTC
v_gene: TRBV2; j_gene: TRBJ2-3; d_gene: -; abundance: -; CDR3aa: CASRGQGALDTQYF; CDR3nt: TGTGCCAGCAGGGGACAAGGTGCCCTAGATACGCAGTATTTT
v_gene: TRBV12-3/TRBV12-4; j_gene: TRBJ2-7; d_gene: -; abundance: many; CDR3aa: CASSANRNYEQYF; CDR3nt: TGTGCCAGCAGTGCAAATAGGAACTACGAGCAGTACTTC
v_gene: TRBV7-2; j_gene: TRBJ1-6; d_gene: -; abundance: once; CDR3aa: CASSSLYYNSPLHF; CDR3nt: TGTGCCAGCAGCTCTCTGTATTATAATTCACCCCTCCACTTT
v_gene: TRBV2; j_gene: TRBJ2-3; d_gene: TRBD2; abundance: -; CDR3aa: CASKLAGGPPDTQYF; CDR3nt: TGTGCCAGCAAACTAGCGGGGGGGCCCCCAGATACGCAGTATTTT
v_gene: TRBV7-2; j_gene: TRBJ2-1; d_gene: -; abundance: few; CDR3aa: CASSLGSDYNEQFF; CDR3nt: TGTGCCAGCAGCTTAGGTTCGGATTACAATGAGCAGTTCTTC
v_gene: TRBV20-1; j_gene: TRBJ2-5; d_gene: TRBD2; abundance: many; CDR3aa: CSASRGVGLAYQETQYF; CDR3nt: TGCAGTGCTAGTAGGGGCGTGGGACTAGCGTACCAAGAGACCCAGTACTTC
v_gene: TRBV7-3; j_gene: TRBJ2-1; d_gene: TRBD2; abundance: many; CDR3aa: CASSIQGTSGFNEQFF; CDR3nt: TGTGCCAGCAGCATACAGGGGACTAGCGGGTTTAATGAGCAGTTCTTC
v_gene: TRBV30; j_gene: TRBJ1-5; d_gene: -; abundance: few; CDR3aa: CAWSVDGDQPQHF; CDR3nt: TGTGCCTGGAGTGTGGATGGGGATCAGCCCCAGCATTTT
v_gene: TRBV7-9; j_gene: TRBJ1-2; d_gene: TRBD1; abundance: few; CDR3aa: CASSRTGTGYTF; CDR3nt: TGTGCCAGCAGCAGGACAGGGACTGGCTACACCTTC
v_gene: TRBV11-2; j_gene: TRBJ2-5; d_gene: TRBD2; abundance: -; CDR3aa: CASSLEPGLAFGGKETQYF; CDR3nt: TGTGCCAGCAGCTTAGAGCCGGGACTAGCCTTCGGGGGGAAAGAGACCCAGTACTTC
v_gene: TRBV11-2; j_gene: TRBJ1-1; d_gene: -; abundance: many; CDR3aa: CASSLEGPPHEAFF; CDR3nt: TGTGCCAGCAGCTTAGAGGGACCGCCGCATGAAGCTTTCTTT
v_gene: TRBV6-1; j_gene: TRBJ2-3; d_gene: TRBD1; abundance: -; CDR3aa: CASNTGERGTDTQYF; CDR3nt: TGTGCCAGCAATACAGGGGAAAGAGGCACAGATACGCAGTATTTT
v_gene: TRBV2; j_gene: TRBJ1-1; d_gene: -; abundance: few; CDR3aa: CATGLPAFF; CDR3nt: TGTGCCACGGGACTTCCAGCTTTCTTT
v_gene: TRBV5-6; j_gene: TRBJ2-1; d_gene: -; abundance: few; CDR3aa: CASSFPGTFNEQFF; CDR3nt: TGTGCCAGCAGCTTCCCAGGGACTTTCAATGAGCAGTTCTTC
v_gene: TRBV2; j_gene: TRBJ2-1; d_gene: TRBD2; abundance: few; CDR3aa: CATSPRGQGLAANEQFF; CDR3nt: TGTGCCACCAGCCCCAGGGGGCAGGGACTAGCGGCTAATGAGCAGTTCTTC
v_gene: TRBV20-1; j_gene: TRBJ2-7; d_gene: TRBD1; abundance: -; CDR3aa: CSAREDRVNSSYEQYF; CDR3nt: TGCAGTGCTAGGGAGGACAGGGTAAATAGTTCCTACGAGCAGTACTTC
v_gene: TRBV24-1; j_gene: TRBJ2-1; d_gene: TRBD2; abundance: -; CDR3aa: CATSDPASGANNEQFF; CDR3nt: TGTGCCACCAGTGATCCCGCTAGCGGGGCAAACAATGAGCAGTTCTTC
v_gene: TRBV15; j_gene: TRBJ2-5; d_gene: -; abundance: -; CDR3aa: CATSYHRRIQYF; CDR3nt: TGTGCCACCAGCTACCATAGGAGGATCCAGTACTTC
v_gene: TRBV4-1; j_gene: TRBJ2-4; d_gene: -; abundance: few; CDR3aa: CASSQVLSGVAKNIQYF; CDR3nt: TGCGCCAGCAGCCAGGTCCTCAGTGGGGTAGCCAAAAACATTCAGTACTTC
v_gene: TRBV7-2; j_gene: TRBJ2-5; d_gene: TRBD2; abundance: -; CDR3aa: CASSRPGGLAFGETQYF; CDR3nt: TGTGCCAGCAGCCGCCCTGGGGGACTAGCCTTCGGGGAGACCCAGTACTTC
v_gene: TRBV5-5; j_gene: TRBJ2-3; d_gene: TRBD2; abundance: many; CDR3aa: CASSRLAGARDTQYF; CDR3nt: TGTGCCAGCAGCCGACTAGCGGGAGCTAGGGATACGCAGTATTTT
v_gene: TRBV9; j_gene: TRBJ2-7; d_gene: TRBD2; abundance: many; CDR3aa: CASSVGGGNEQYF; CDR3nt: TGTGCCAGCAGCGTAGGCGGGGGAAACGAGCAGTACTTC
v_gene: TRBV6-5; j_gene: TRBJ2-2; d_gene: -; abundance: -; CDR3aa: CASSYEWAGLNTGELFF; CDR3nt: TGTGCCAGCAGTTACGAGTGGGCGGGATTGAACACCGGGGAGCTGTTTTTT
v_gene: TRBV24-1; j_gene: TRBJ2-1; d_gene: TRBD1; abundance: -; CDR3aa: CATRGDRSYNEQFF; CDR3nt: TGTGCCACCAGGGGGGACAGGAGCTACAATGAGCAGTTCTTC
v_gene: TRBV6-5; j_gene: TRBJ2-5; d_gene: -; abundance: -; CDR3aa: CASSSTKRLGLETQYF; CDR3nt: TGTGCCAGCAGTTCCACCAAACGACTGGGGCTGGAGACCCAGTACTTC
v_gene: TRBV5-1; j_gene: TRBJ2-3; d_gene: -; abundance: -; CDR3aa: CASRMTGLSTDTQYF; CDR3nt: TGCGCCAGCAGAATGACAGGACTAAGCACAGATACGCAGTATTTT
v_gene: TRBV30; j_gene: TRBJ2-6; d_gene: -; abundance: few; CDR3aa: CAWSVPIRGGANVLTF; CDR3nt: TGTGCCTGGAGTGTGCCCATACGAGGAGGGGCCAACGTCCTGACTTTC
v_gene: TRBV5-6; j_gene: TRBJ1-6; d_gene: -; abundance: -; CDR3aa: CASSPGQWDSPLHF; CDR3nt: TGTGCCAGCAGCCCAGGACAGTGGGATTCACCCCTCCACTTT
v_gene: TRBV7-9; j_gene: TRBJ2-2; d_gene: TRBD2; abundance: many; CDR3aa: CATIPLAGPNTGELFF; CDR3nt: TGTGCCACCATTCCCCTAGCGGGACCGAACACCGGGGAGCTGTTTTTT
v_gene: TRBV7-9; j_gene: TRBJ2-1; d_gene: -; abundance: few; CDR3aa: CASSLVPRQFF; CDR3nt: TGTGCCAGCAGCTTAGTACCACGGCAGTTCTTC